What follows are 16 T cell receptor beta chains derived from one specimen sequenced in a study of cytomegalovirus exposure and HLA in healthy donors. Clones were sequenced by immunoSEQ multiplex PCR, and TCRdb holds only the in-frame ones, with some missing. This table holds some 140,000 clones, around 88% found once. Sequencing was carried out using PBMCs. Receptors originate from a man younger than 35 in good health and CMV-seropositive.

V and J are TRBV23-1 and TRBJ1-2, with a possible D match to TRBD1 (5 bases). TRBV23-1 is noted as an ORF with a role that remains uncertain. The CDR3 runs to 16 residues. The germline V and J ends were trimmed by 0 bases and 4 bases, with 15 bases remaining between them. Here the CDR3 reads CASSQSGRGFLYGYTF. The CDR3 nucleotides are TGCGCCAGCAGTCAATCGGGTAGGGGCTTCCTCTATGGCTACACCTTC.

The V call is TRBV10-3, the J call TRBJ1-1; D is undetermined. V lost 4 bases, J lost 4 bases, and 7 bases lay in between. The CDR3 consists of 12 residues. Germline V gives CDR1 ENHRY, CDR2 SYGVKD. The CDR3 loop is CAISVGGTEAFF. The CDR3 DNA reads TGTGCCATCAGTGTTGGCGGCACTGAAGCTTTCTTT.

The chain carries TRBV7-7 and TRBJ2-7; 8 bases map to TRBD2. In germline, CDR1 is SSHAT, CDR2 FNYEAQ (reference sequence). The V and J ends lost 5 bases and 7 bases, in that order; junction bases with no gene match: 7. This CDR3 is built from 13 residues. The CDR3 is CASSPRGAREQYF. As DNA, the CDR3 is TGTGCCAGCAGCCCGCGGGGGGCCAGGGAGCAGTACTTC. Full variable domain (outside the CDR3, taken from reference TRBV7-7 and TRBJ2-7): GAGVSQSPRYKVTKRGQDVTLRCDPISSHATLYWYQQALGQGPEFLTYFNYEAQPDKSGLPSDRFSAERPEGSISTLTIQRTEQRDSAMYRCASSPRGAREQYFGPGTRLTVT.

The gene calls are TRBV19 and TRBJ1-6; 8 nucleotides line up with TRBD1. Germline V gene sequence: CDR1 LNHDA, CDR2 SQIVND (reference sequence). This CDR3 has 14 amino acids. The V gene end was trimmed by 5 bases and the J gene end by 6 bases; junction bases not matched to a gene: 3. CDR3 protein: CASSDDRGNSPLHF. The CDR3 DNA is TGTGCCAGTAGTGATGACAGGGGTAATTCACCCCTCCACTTT. Using reference TRBV19 and TRBJ1-6 for the parts outside the CDR3, the full variable domain is DGGITQSPKYLFRKEGQNVTLSCEQNLNHDAMYWYRQDPGQGLRLIYYSQIVNDFQKGDIAEGYSVSREKKESFPLTVTSAQKNPTAFYLCASSDDRGNSPLHFGNGTRLTVT.

This chain connects TRBV13 to TRBJ2-1; 12 positions agree with TRBD2. Germline-derived CDR1 and CDR2 are PRHDT and FYEKMQ (reference sequence). Trimming at V came to 4 bases and at J to 6 bases, leaving 7 bases not matched to a gene. This CDR3 region has 16 residues. The CDR3 sequence is CASSSRLAGAGNEQFF. The DNA of the CDR3 is TGTGCCAGCAGCTCCCGACTAGCGGGAGCCGGCAATGAGCAGTTCTTC.

This chain connects TRBV2 to TRBJ2-3; possible D gene TRBD1, 6 bases. This CDR3 has 15 residues. Germline V gene sequence: CDR1 SNHLY, CDR2 FYNNEI. Trimming took off 8 bases at V and 0 bases at J, with 15 bases between the two ends. The chain's CDR3 is CASSWGRASTDTQYF. Here the CDR3 DNA reads TGTGCCAGCTCTTGGGGGCGCGCGAGCACAGATACGCAGTATTTT.

The V call is TRBV10-3, the J call TRBJ1-2; 7 bases agree with TRBD1. The CDR3 has 18 amino acids. V was pared by 8 bases and J by 3 bases, with 21 bases of the junction left unmatched. CDR1 and CDR2 from the germline V gene are ENHRY and SYGVKD. The CDR3: CAILLRAGGTSLDYGYTF. DNA of the CDR3: TGTGCCATCCTTCTGAGGGCAGGGGGTACCAGTTTGGACTATGGCTACACCTTC.

This chain links TRBV7-2 with TRBJ2-3; TRBD2 matches at 8 bases. V gave up 5 bases and J gave up 3 bases; unmatched junction bases: 19. The CDR3 contains 19 residues. Germline V gives CDR1 SGHTA, CDR2 FQGNSA. As DNA, the CDR3 is TGTGCCAGCAGCCGAACTAACCCAAGCGGGAGAGGAGGAACAGATACGCAGTATTTT. Encoded protein: CASSRTNPSGRGGTDTQYF.

This chain connects TRBV11-3 to TRBJ1-1; tentatively, D is TRBD1 (6 bases). V lost 5 bases to trimming and J lost 1 base, with 14 bases between them. CDR1 is SGHNT, CDR2 YENEEA, per germline. CDR3 length: 15 amino acids. The CDR3 DNA reads as TGTGCCAGCAGCCCCGAGGGACACCCGAACACTGAAGCTTTCTTT. Translation: CASSPEGHPNTEAFF.

This chain links TRBV6-7 with TRBJ1-2; 9 nucleotides align to TRBD1. TRBV6-7 is an ORF, with its function uncertain. Germline trimming cut 6 bases from V and 5 bases from J; bases unmatched to any gene: 7. CDR3 size: 14 residues. The CDR3 nucleotides read TGTGCCAGCAGACTAGGACAGGGGCCTTATGGCTACACCTTC. Translation gives CASRLGQGPYGYTF.

CDR3 region: CASRTDRSNQPQHF. The CDR3 DNA sequence: TGTGCCAGCAGAACCGACAGGAGCAATCAGCCCCAGCATTTT. The rearrangement links TRBV6-5 to TRBJ1-5; tentative D call: TRBD1 (6 bases). CDR1 and CDR2 (germline): MNHEY, SVGAGI. This CDR3 comprises 14 residues. V lost 6 bases and J 1 base, leaving 10 bases between the germline ends.

This sequence joins TRBV5-1 and TRBJ2-5, with D possibly being TRBD2 (5 bases). Per the germline V gene, CDR1 is SGHRS and CDR2 is YFSETQ. V shed 4 bases and J shed 1 base, with 11 bases lying between them. The CDR3 extends over 14 amino acids. CDR3: CASSLALGQETQYF. CDR3 sequence (DNA): TGCGCCAGCAGCCTAGCCTTGGGCCAAGAGACCCAGTACTTC.

The rearrangement links TRBV15 to TRBJ2-1; TRBD2 agrees at 13 bases. Germline V gene data show CDR1 as LNHNV and CDR2 as YYDKDF (reference sequence). Unmatched junction bases numbered 9, after V lost 0 bases and J lost 10 bases. The CDR3 sequence is 17 residues long. The CDR3 coding sequence is TGTGCCACCAGCAGAGATGGAGGGACTAGCGGGGCCGAGGAGCAGTTCTTC. Translating it yields CATSRDGGTSGAEEQFF. Filled out from reference TRBV15 and TRBJ2-1, the complete variable domain reads DAMVIQNPRYQVTQFGKPVTLSCSQTLNHNVMYWYQQKSSQAPKLLFHYYDKDFNNEADTPDNFQSRRPNTSFCFLDIRSPGLGDTAMYLCATSRDGGTSGAEEQFFGPGTRLTVL.

The chain's CDR3 is CASSQDYDSSYEQYF. CDR3 in DNA: TGCGCCAGCAGCCAAGATTACGATAGCTCCTACGAGCAGTACTTC. The chain employs TRBV4-3 and TRBJ2-7; D remains ambiguous. Germline-derived CDR1 and CDR2 are LGHNA and YSLEER. This CDR3 contains 15 residues. V lost 0 bases to trimming and J lost 0 bases, with 9 bases between them.

V and J are TRBV27 and TRBJ1-1; TRBD1 matches at 9 bases. This CDR3 spans 16 amino acids. V trimming: 6 bases; J trimming: 1 base; junction bases outside the gene matches: 9. In germline, CDR1 is MNHEY, CDR2 SMNVEV (reference sequence). The CDR3 DNA reads as TGTGCCAGCAGAAACAGGGGGCGTGGGGGGAACACTGAAGCTTTCTTT. It yields the protein CASRNRGRGGNTEAFF.

V gene TRBV9 combines with J gene TRBJ2-7; 8 bases match TRBD1. V trimming: 3 bases; J trimming: 0 bases; junction bases outside the gene matches: 5. This CDR3 has 15 amino acids. Per the germline V gene, CDR1 is SGDLS and CDR2 is YYNGEE. CDR3 residues: CASSDDRGYSYEQYF. The CDR3 coding sequence is TGTGCCAGCAGCGATGACAGGGGCTACTCCTACGAGCAGTACTTC. Full variable domain (remainder filled in from reference TRBV9 and TRBJ2-7): DSGVTQTPKHLITATGQRVTLRCSPRSGDLSVYWYQQSLDQGLQFLIQYYNGEERAKGNILERFSAQQFPDLHSELNLSSLELGDSALYFCASSDDRGYSYEQYFGPGTRLTVT.